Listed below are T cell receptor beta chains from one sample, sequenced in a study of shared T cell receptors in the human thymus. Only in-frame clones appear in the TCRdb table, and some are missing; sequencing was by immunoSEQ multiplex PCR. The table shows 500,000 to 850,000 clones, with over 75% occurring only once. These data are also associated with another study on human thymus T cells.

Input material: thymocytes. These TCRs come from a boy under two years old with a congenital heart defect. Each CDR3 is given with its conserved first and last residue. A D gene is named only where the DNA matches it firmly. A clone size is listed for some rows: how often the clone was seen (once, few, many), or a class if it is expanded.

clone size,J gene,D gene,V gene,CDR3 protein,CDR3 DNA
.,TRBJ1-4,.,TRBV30,CAAATTGFKRLNEKLFF,TGTGCCGCAGCAACCACAGGGTTTAAGCGCTTAAATGAAAAACTGTTTTTT
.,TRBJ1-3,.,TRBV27,CASSLGGSGNTIYF,TGTGCCAGCAGTTTAGGAGGGTCAGGAAACACCATATATTTT
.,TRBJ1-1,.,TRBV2,CASSVRTVEAFF,TGTGCCAGCAGTGTTAGGACAGTTGAAGCTTTCTTT
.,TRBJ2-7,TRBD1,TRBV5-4,CASSLEGAGQGAYEQYF,TGTGCCAGCAGCTTGGAGGGTGCGGGACAGGGTGCCTACGAGCAGTACTTC
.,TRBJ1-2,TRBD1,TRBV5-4,CASSLEGTEGPHNYGYTF,TGTGCCAGCAGCTTGGAAGGGACAGAGGGGCCTCATAACTATGGCTACACCTTC
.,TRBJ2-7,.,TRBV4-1,CASSQEKVAGISYEQYF,TGCGCCAGCAGCCAAGAAAAAGTGGCAGGGATCTCCTACGAGCAGTACTTC
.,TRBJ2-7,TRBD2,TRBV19,CASSIRGLAGTAYEQYF,TGTGCCAGTAGTATCCGGGGACTAGCGGGAACGGCCTACGAGCAGTACTTC
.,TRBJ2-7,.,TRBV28,CASSFRPLRGVVVFEQYF,TGTGCCAGCAGTTTCCGACCCCTCCGGGGAGTTGTTGTCTTCGAGCAGTACTTC
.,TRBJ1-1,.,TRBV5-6,CASSLTNRNTTEAFF,TGTGCCAGCAGCTTGACTAACAGGAATACCACTGAAGCTTTCTTT
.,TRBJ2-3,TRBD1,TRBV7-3,CASSLTLTGPLHDTDTQYF,TGTGCCAGCAGCTTAACCCTGACAGGGCCCCTACACGACACAGATACGCAGTATTTT
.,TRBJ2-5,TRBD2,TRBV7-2,CASSPNTTSGKTQETQYF,TGTGCCAGCAGCCCTAACACCACTAGCGGGAAGACCCAAGAGACCCAGTACTTC
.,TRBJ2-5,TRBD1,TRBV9,CASSVTGTGKETQYF,TGTGCCAGCAGCGTAACCGGGACAGGGAAAGAGACCCAGTACTTC
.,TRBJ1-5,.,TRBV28,CASNNQPQHF,TGTGCCAGTAACAATCAGCCCCAGCATTTT
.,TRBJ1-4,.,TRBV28,CASSGPEEKLFF,TGTGCCAGCAGTGGTCCGGAGGAAAAACTGTTTTTT
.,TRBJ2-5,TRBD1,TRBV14,CASSRARGSETQYF,TGTGCCAGCAGCCGGGCCAGGGGGTCAGAGACCCAGTACTTC
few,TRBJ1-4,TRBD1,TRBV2,CASTVVSGQGVEKLFF,TGTGCCAGCACGGTTGTTTCGGGACAGGGGGTTGAAAAACTGTTTTTT
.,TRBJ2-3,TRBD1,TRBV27,CASRAQKSGGSTDTQYF,TGTGCCAGCAGAGCCCAAAAATCAGGGGGCTCCACAGATACGCAGTATTTT
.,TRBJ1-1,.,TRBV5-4,CASSLEYRNTEAFF,TGTGCCAGCAGCTTGGAATACAGGAACACTGAAGCTTTCTTT
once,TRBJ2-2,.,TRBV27,CASSLRLTTNTGELFF,TGTGCCAGCAGTTTACGACTCACGACGAACACCGGGGAGCTGTTTTTT
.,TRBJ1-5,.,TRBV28,CASNPRQARGQPQHF,TGTGCCAGCAATCCCCGACAGGCCCGGGGTCAGCCCCAGCATTTT
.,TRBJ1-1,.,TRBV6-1,CATRETFF,TGTGCCACCCGGGAGACTTTCTTT
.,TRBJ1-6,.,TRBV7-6,CASSLGRSKDNSPLHF,TGTGCCAGCAGCTTAGGTCGGTCCAAAGATAATTCACCCCTCCACTTT
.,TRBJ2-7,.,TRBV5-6,CASSPAAGYEQYF,TGTGCCAGCAGCCCCGCCGCGGGCTACGAGCAGTACTTC
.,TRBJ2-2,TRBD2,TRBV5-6,CASSLSSQRERDTGELFF,TGTGCCAGCAGCTTATCCTCCCAGCGGGAGCGAGACACCGGGGAGCTGTTTTTT
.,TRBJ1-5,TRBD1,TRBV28,CASSLPCQGADGNQPQHF,TGTGCCAGCAGTTTACCCTGTCAGGGGGCAGATGGCAATCAGCCCCAGCATTTT
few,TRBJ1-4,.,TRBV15,CATSRGGGSEKLFF,TGTGCCACCAGCAGAGGGGGGGGAAGTGAAAAACTGTTTTTT
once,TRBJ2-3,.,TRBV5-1,CASSMGSTSTDTQYF,TGCGCCAGCAGTATGGGTAGCACTAGCACAGATACGCAGTATTTT
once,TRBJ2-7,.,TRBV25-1,CASREQGFEQYF,TGTGCCAGCAGGGAACAGGGATTCGAGCAGTACTTC